This entry features one TCR beta chain sequence. Antigen specificity is unknown. This sample stems from a study of blood T cells in healthy people across ages. Overall study: Through template switching, about one barcoded beta molecule was captured per two T cells, as measured in model experiments.

General study results and limits: Relative to aged donors, long-lived donors carried more naive CD4+ cells and displayed higher diversity.

They isolated at least 6 million PBMCs from each sample. V lost 4 bases and J 0 bases, leaving 13 bases between the germline ends. Germline assignment: CDR1 LNHDA and CDR2 SQIVND (reference sequence). The CDR3 consists of 16 residues. With a J-beta primer mix and a sample-barcoded 5' primer, a second PCR ran about 7 to 12 cycles. TCRdb ran MiXCR on the 5' RACE reads and lists one entry per CDR3 protein. The sample contains fewer than 600,000 distinct CDR3 sequences, roughly a quarter of which appear only once. The sample also formed part of further work on T cells of mothers and their children. That report adds: The people who donated were a few healthy Caucasian mothers and their six children.

This chain connects TRBV19 to TRBJ2-4; D assignment may be TRBD1 or TRBD2 (5 bases each). Sequenced material: blood. This TCR came from a boy younger than 10 in good health. CDR3 nucleotides: TGTGCCAGTAGTACAATAGGGGACCTAGCCAAAAACATTCAGTACTTC. Translation: CASSTIGDLAKNIQYF.